This TCR beta chain was sequenced for a study of T cell repertoires in cytomegalovirus infection. Whole-study context: TCR beta signatures that were public indicated CMV infection and matching HLA type.

This clonotype was picked up a small number of times. Its matching antigen is unknown. The germline V gene has CDR1 KGHDR and CDR2 SFDVKD. The CDR3 consists of 16 residues. Trimming pared 4 bases from V and 9 bases from J, leaving 21 bases between. Whole-study findings and limits: The study identified carriers of CMV plus the relevant HLA from cumulative public TCR beta family frequency. CMV-specific TCR beta clonotypes restricted by HLA-C were the ones dominating the ex vivo response.

One entry per CDR3 protein, called by TCRdb with MiXCR from the reads. The sample shows about 740,000 distinct CDR3 sequences, approximately 34% of them seen only once. The chain links TRBV24-1 to TRBJ2-1, with D possibly called TRBD1 or TRBD2 (5 bases each). Sequenced input: PBMCs. This sequence was found in a human donor in good health (CMV status not recorded). Some clones in this sample may be carry-over from other donors' samples. The CDR3 bases are TGTGCCACCAGTGACCCGGGACGGCGTGCCGGAGGTGAGCAGTTCTTC. Translated, it gives CATSDPGRRAGGEQFF.